The clone carrying this TCR beta chain came up a few times. Antigen unknown. This sample stems from a study of blood T cells in healthy people across ages. Study-level results: Diversity estimates from one million T cells were considered underestimates.

This CDR3 contains 15 residues. J gave up 2 bases and V 8 bases, and 10 bases lay outside the gene matches. For the second PCR, which ran for about 7 to 11 cycles, a sample-barcoded 5' primer and a J-beta primer mix were used. Researchers report that a template-switch adaptor with 12 random nucleotides tagged each cDNA molecule. TCRdb re-analysed the 5' RACE reads in MiXCR, keeping a single row per CDR3 protein. The table has about 1.1 million distinct CDR3 sequences, roughly two fifths seen once. The chain is built from TRBV12-3 or TRBV12-4 and TRBJ2-3; the match to TRBD2 covers 7 bases. The TCR comes from a man younger than 35 in good health. Sequenced input: blood. The CDR3 bases are TGTGCCAGCGCCGACCGGGACTACATCACAGATACGCAGTATTTT. As protein: CASADRDYITDTQYF.